This TCR beta chain was profiled in a study of T cells in localized non-small cell lung cancer. Study results and caveats: When the top 100 tumor clones were examined, a median approximately 54 of them also appeared in the adjacent lung, which was paired and uninvolved.

This CDR3 region has 15 residues. J gave up 2 bases and V 8 bases, and 9 bases lay outside the gene matches. Germline CDR1 LNHDA, CDR2 SQIVND (reference sequence). The repertoire was sequenced with immunoSEQ multiplex PCR; TCRdb's copy has only in-frame clones and lacks some. There are some 31,000 clones in the sample; around 73% occur only once, and 33% lies in the top ten. Comments on this clone: Its antigen is unidentified.

The input for sequencing was peripheral blood, taken before any cancer treatment. The V gene is TRBV19, the J gene TRBJ1-5, with 7 bases matching TRBD1. The TCR sequence derives from a male donor older than 55 with stage II squamous cell lung carcinoma. The CDR3 is CASSGTVFGNQPQHF. CDR3 bases: TGTGCCAGTTCCGGGACAGTGTTTGGCAATCAGCCCCAGCATTTT. Full variable domain (missing parts from reference TRBV19 and TRBJ1-5): DGGITQSPKYLFRKEGQNVTLSCEQNLNHDAMYWYRQDPGQGLRLIYYSQIVNDFQKGDIAEGYSVSREKKESFPLTVTSAQKNPTAFYLCASSGTVFGNQPQHFGDGTRLSIL.